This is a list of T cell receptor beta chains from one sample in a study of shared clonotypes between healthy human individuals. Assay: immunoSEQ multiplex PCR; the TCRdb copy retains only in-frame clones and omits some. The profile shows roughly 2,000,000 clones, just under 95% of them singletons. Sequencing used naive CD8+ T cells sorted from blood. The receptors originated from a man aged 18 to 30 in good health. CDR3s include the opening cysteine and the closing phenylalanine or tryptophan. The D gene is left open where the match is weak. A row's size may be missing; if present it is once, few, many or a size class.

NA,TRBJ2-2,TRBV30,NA,TGTGCCTGGAGTGTGCTATATCCCTCCACCGGGGAGCTGTTTTTT,CAWSVLYPSTGELFF
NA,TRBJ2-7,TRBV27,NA,TGTGCCAGCAGTCCCCTGACTCCGGCGGAACCTAACTACGAGCAGTACTTC,CASSPLTPAEPNYEQYF
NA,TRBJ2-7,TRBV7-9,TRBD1,TGTGCCAGCAGCCTCGACAGGGGGCCTTACGAGCAGTACTTC,CASSLDRGPYEQYF
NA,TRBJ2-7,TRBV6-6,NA,TGTGCCAGCAGTCTCACCCTAAGCTCCTACGAGCAGTACTTC,CASSLTLSSYEQYF
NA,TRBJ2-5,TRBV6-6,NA,TGTGCCACCCGGAGCAGCCGAGAAGAGACCCAGTACTTC,CATRSSREETQYF
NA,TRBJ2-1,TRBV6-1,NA,TGTGCCAGCAGTCAAGAGGCCTACGGCGGTACCTACAATGAGCAGTTCTTC,CASSQEAYGGTYNEQFF
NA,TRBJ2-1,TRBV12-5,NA,TGTGCTAGTGGTTTGGTTCTCTACCACAATGAGCAGTTCTTC,CASGLVLYHNEQFF
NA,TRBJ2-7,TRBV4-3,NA,TGCGCCAGCAGCCAAGTCAGGCGGGAGCAGTACTTC,CASSQVRREQYF
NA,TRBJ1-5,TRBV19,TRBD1,TGTGCCAGTAGTATAAGGGACAGACATCAGCCCCAGCATTTT,CASSIRDRHQPQHF
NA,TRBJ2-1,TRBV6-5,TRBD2,TGTGCCAGCAGTACGGGACTAGCCTACAATGAGCAGTTCTTC,CASSTGLAYNEQFF
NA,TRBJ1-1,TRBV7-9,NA,TGTGCCAGCAGCCCTGAAAACACTGAAGCTTTCTTT,CASSPENTEAFF
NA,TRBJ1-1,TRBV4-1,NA,TGCGCCAGCAGCCAAGATGGGATGGACAGAACTGAAGCTTTCTTT,CASSQDGMDRTEAFF
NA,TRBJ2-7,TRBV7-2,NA,TGTGCCAGCAGCTTGGCAGGGAGCTCCTACGAGCAGTACTTC,CASSLAGSSYEQYF
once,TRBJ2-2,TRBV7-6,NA,TGTGCCAGTTCGTACGGTTCCACCGGGGAGCTGTTTTTT,CASSYGSTGELFF
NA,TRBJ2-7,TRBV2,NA,TGTGCCAGCATGTCCTGGGGGGAGCAGGGGGTTTCCTACGAGCAGTACTTC,CASMSWGEQGVSYEQYF
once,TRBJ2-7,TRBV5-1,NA,TGCGCCAGCAGCTTTGAGGGCTTAGACGAGCAGTACTTC,CASSFEGLDEQYF
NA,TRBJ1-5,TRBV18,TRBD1,TGTGCCAGCTCACCGAGTCCGGGACAGTTTAGCAATCAGCCCCAGCATTTT,CASSPSPGQFSNQPQHF
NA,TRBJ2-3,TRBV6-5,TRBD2,TGTGCCAGCCAACGGGAACTAGCGGGAGATACGCAGTATTTT,CASQRELAGDTQYF
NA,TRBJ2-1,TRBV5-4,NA,TGTGCCAGCAGCTTCGTGCTTTCGAGACTAGGATACAATGAGCAGTTCTTC,CASSFVLSRLGYNEQFF
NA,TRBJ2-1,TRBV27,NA,TGTGCCAGCAGTTTGGGGACTCACGACAATGAGCAGTTCTTC,CASSLGTHDNEQFF
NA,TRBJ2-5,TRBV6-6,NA,TGTGCCAGCAGTTATGGTAGGGGAGAGACCCAGTACTTC,CASSYGRGETQYF
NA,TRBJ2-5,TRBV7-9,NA,TGTGCCAGCAGCTTACCGGTGGGGGTAATCCAAGAGACCCAGTACTTC,CASSLPVGVIQETQYF
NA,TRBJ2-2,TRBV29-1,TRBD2,TGCAGCGTTTGGACTAGCGGGAGGGCCGGAACCGGGGAGCTGTTTTTT,CSVWTSGRAGTGELFF
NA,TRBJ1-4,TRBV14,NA,TGTGCCAGCAGCCCAGACCTCGACCGAGGAAAACTGTTTTTT,CASSPDLDRGKLFF
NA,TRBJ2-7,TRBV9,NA,TGTGCCAGCAGCGGGGACGCGCTCACTCACTACGAGCAGTACTTC,CASSGDALTHYEQYF
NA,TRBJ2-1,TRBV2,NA,TGTGCCAGCAGTGAAGGGCCGGTTGAGCAGTTCTTC,CASSEGPVEQFF
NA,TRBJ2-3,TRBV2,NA,TGTGCCAGTCGGGGACGGACCACAGATACGCAGTATTTT,CASRGRTTDTQYF
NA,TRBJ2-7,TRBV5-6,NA,TGTGCCAGCAGCTTGGGGGCCTCCCACGAGCAGTACTTC,CASSLGASHEQYF
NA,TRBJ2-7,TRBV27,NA,TGTGCCAGCAGTGGGCCGGGGGCAGGGAGCTCCTACGAGCAGTACTTC,CASSGPGAGSSYEQYF
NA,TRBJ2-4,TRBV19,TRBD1,TGTGCCAGTAGCCACACAGGGGGAACAAACATTCAGTACTTC,CASSHTGGTNIQYF
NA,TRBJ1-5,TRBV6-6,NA,TGTGCCAGCAGGGGGGAGCTGGGACGCAACAATCAGCCCCAGCATTTT,CASRGELGRNNQPQHF